This is a list of T cell receptor beta chains from one sample in a study of beta chain features in type 1 diabetes. TCRdb's copy holds only in-frame clones and misses some; the assay was immunoSEQ multiplex PCR. The sample holds 200,000 to 250,000 clones; approximately 10% are singletons and the top ten take 1% to 1.5%. Specimen: central memory CD4+ T cells from blood. Source of these receptors: a man between 18 and 29 years old in good health. The CDR3 runs from the conserved cysteine through the conserved F or W. Each record gives: J gene, clone size, V gene, D gene, CDR3 DNA, CDR3 protein. A D gene is named only where the DNA matches it firmly. Clone size is not always given. Where it is, it says once, few, many or a class for expanded clones.

j_call: TRBJ2-2; clone_size: .; v_call: TRBV5-4; d_call: TRBD2; cdr3_nt: TGTGCCAGCAGCTTGGTTGGAGCTAGCGGCACCGGGGAGCTGTTTTTT; cdr3_aa: CASSLVGASGTGELFF
j_call: TRBJ2-7; clone_size: few; v_call: TRBV5-4; d_call: .; cdr3_nt: TGTGCCAGCAGCCCCCCAGGGTCTACCTACGAGCAGTACTTC; cdr3_aa: CASSPPGSTYEQYF
j_call: TRBJ2-3; clone_size: .; v_call: TRBV15; d_call: .; cdr3_nt: TGTGCCTCATTAGCGGAGCTCACAGATACGCAGTATTTT; cdr3_aa: CASLAELTDTQYF
j_call: TRBJ1-2; clone_size: few; v_call: TRBV29-1; d_call: .; cdr3_nt: TGCAGCGCCTGGGCCGACTTGGGCTACACCTTC; cdr3_aa: CSAWADLGYTF
j_call: TRBJ2-5; clone_size: few; v_call: TRBV7-2; d_call: .; cdr3_nt: TGTGCCAGCAGCTTTTCACGTCGAGTAGGGTCCTATGCCCAGTACTTC; cdr3_aa: CASSFSRRVGSYAQYF
j_call: TRBJ2-1; clone_size: few; v_call: TRBV6-1; d_call: .; cdr3_nt: TGTGCCAGCAGTGAATTCTTGGTTTACAATGAGCAGTTCTTC; cdr3_aa: CASSEFLVYNEQFF
j_call: TRBJ2-7; clone_size: few; v_call: TRBV6-5; d_call: TRBD2; cdr3_nt: TGTGCCAGCAGTTACAGACTAGCGGCCTCCTACGAGCAGTACTTC; cdr3_aa: CASSYRLAASYEQYF
j_call: TRBJ2-7; clone_size: few; v_call: TRBV7-9; d_call: .; cdr3_nt: TGTGCCAGCAGCTCGTCGGTAACGGGCGAGCAGTACTTC; cdr3_aa: CASSSSVTGEQYF
j_call: TRBJ1-3; clone_size: few; v_call: TRBV15; d_call: TRBD1; cdr3_nt: TGTGCCACCAGCAGAGGAGGACAGGGTTTTTCAAACACCATATATTTT; cdr3_aa: CATSRGGQGFSNTIYF
j_call: TRBJ2-1; clone_size: .; v_call: TRBV6-4; d_call: .; cdr3_nt: TGTGCCACCCCAGCAAGGTTTGGGGAGCAGTTCTTC; cdr3_aa: CATPARFGEQFF
j_call: TRBJ2-2; clone_size: .; v_call: TRBV27; d_call: .; cdr3_nt: TGTGCCAGCAGTTTACTAGCCGGGGAGCTGTTTTTT; cdr3_aa: CASSLLAGELFF
j_call: TRBJ1-1; clone_size: .; v_call: TRBV12-5; d_call: .; cdr3_nt: TGTGCTAGTGGATCCGGACGGCAGCAAGAAGCTTTCTTT; cdr3_aa: CASGSGRQQEAFF
j_call: TRBJ2-3; clone_size: .; v_call: TRBV15; d_call: TRBD2; cdr3_nt: TGTGCCACCAGCAGAGATCAGCGGGGCAGCACAGATACGCAGTATTTT; cdr3_aa: CATSRDQRGSTDTQYF
j_call: TRBJ2-4; clone_size: .; v_call: TRBV19; d_call: .; cdr3_nt: TGTGCCAGTAGTATTGGGGAAGGCCAAAGTGCCAAAAACATTCAGTACTTC; cdr3_aa: CASSIGEGQSAKNIQYF
j_call: TRBJ1-5; clone_size: many; v_call: TRBV30; d_call: .; cdr3_nt: TGTGCCTGGACCCCCTCTCGGGGCAATCAGCCCCAGCATTTT; cdr3_aa: CAWTPSRGNQPQHF
j_call: TRBJ2-7; clone_size: .; v_call: TRBV6-5; d_call: .; cdr3_nt: TGTGCCAGCAGTCCCCGTCGGGACACCTCCTACGAGCAGTACTTC; cdr3_aa: CASSPRRDTSYEQYF
j_call: TRBJ2-2; clone_size: .; v_call: TRBV30; d_call: TRBD1; cdr3_nt: TGTGCCTGGATGGGACAGGCCAACACCGGGGAGCTGTTTTTT; cdr3_aa: CAWMGQANTGELFF
j_call: TRBJ2-1; clone_size: few; v_call: TRBV5-1; d_call: .; cdr3_nt: TGCGCCAGCAGCTTGGCCGGGTCCTCCTACAATGAGCAGTTCTTC; cdr3_aa: CASSLAGSSYNEQFF
j_call: TRBJ2-5; clone_size: many; v_call: TRBV5-6; d_call: .; cdr3_nt: TGTGCCAGCAACCTTGGGGTCTGGGAGACCCAGTACTTC; cdr3_aa: CASNLGVWETQYF
j_call: TRBJ2-7; clone_size: few; v_call: TRBV7-2; d_call: .; cdr3_nt: TGTGCCAGCAGCTTAGCGGTCGACTACGAGCAGTACTTC; cdr3_aa: CASSLAVDYEQYF
j_call: TRBJ2-6; clone_size: few; v_call: TRBV30; d_call: TRBD2; cdr3_nt: TGTGCCCGGGGGGGCTCTGGGGCCAACGTCCTGACTTTC; cdr3_aa: CARGGSGANVLTF
j_call: TRBJ2-3; clone_size: few; v_call: TRBV4-3; d_call: TRBD2; cdr3_nt: TGCGCCAGCAGCCAAGGGGCTAGCGGGAGTGTCGCAGATACGCAGTATTTT; cdr3_aa: CASSQGASGSVADTQYF
j_call: TRBJ1-1; clone_size: .; v_call: TRBV28; d_call: .; cdr3_nt: TGTGCCAGCAGGGTTTTGAACACTGAAGCTTTCTTT; cdr3_aa: CASRVLNTEAFF
j_call: TRBJ2-5; clone_size: .; v_call: TRBV18; d_call: .; cdr3_nt: TGTGCCAGCTCACCGGGAGCCAGAGGACAGCAAGAGACCCAGTACTTC; cdr3_aa: CASSPGARGQQETQYF
j_call: TRBJ1-4; clone_size: .; v_call: TRBV4-1; d_call: TRBD1; cdr3_nt: TGCGCCAGCAGCCAAGACCAGGGGGCAGGAAAACTGTTTTTT; cdr3_aa: CASSQDQGAGKLFF
j_call: TRBJ2-7; clone_size: .; v_call: TRBV7-2; d_call: .; cdr3_nt: TGTGCCAGCAGCTTGCGCAGGGCGGACGAGCAGTACTTC; cdr3_aa: CASSLRRADEQYF
j_call: TRBJ2-7; clone_size: few; v_call: TRBV7-2; d_call: .; cdr3_nt: TGTGCCAGCAGTCCCCCTCGGGGGGCAACCTACGAGCAGTACTTC; cdr3_aa: CASSPPRGATYEQYF
j_call: TRBJ2-3; clone_size: .; v_call: TRBV29-1; d_call: TRBD2; cdr3_nt: TGCAGCGCTGGGGGACTAGCGGGATTCTTTACAGATACGCAGTATTTT; cdr3_aa: CSAGGLAGFFTDTQYF
j_call: TRBJ2-7; clone_size: .; v_call: TRBV10-3; d_call: TRBD1; cdr3_nt: TGTGCCATCAGACCCGGACAGGGGGCACACGAGCAGTACTTC; cdr3_aa: CAIRPGQGAHEQYF
j_call: TRBJ1-5; clone_size: few; v_call: TRBV30; d_call: .; cdr3_nt: TGTGCCTGGAGTGGACCGAATCAGCCCCAGCATTTT; cdr3_aa: CAWSGPNQPQHF
j_call: TRBJ1-1; clone_size: many; v_call: TRBV9; d_call: .; cdr3_nt: TGTGCCAGCAGCCTCGACATCATGAACACTGAAGCTTTCTTT; cdr3_aa: CASSLDIMNTEAFF
j_call: TRBJ2-1; clone_size: .; v_call: TRBV6-1; d_call: .; cdr3_nt: TGTGCCAGCAGTGCTGGGGTGAGCTCCTACAATGAGCAGTTCTTC; cdr3_aa: CASSAGVSSYNEQFF
j_call: TRBJ2-1; clone_size: few; v_call: TRBV7-9; d_call: TRBD2; cdr3_nt: TGTGCCAGCAATCTAGCGGGGGACAATGAGCAGTTCTTC; cdr3_aa: CASNLAGDNEQFF
j_call: TRBJ2-5; clone_size: few; v_call: TRBV11-2; d_call: TRBD2; cdr3_nt: TGTGCCAGCACCATGACTAGCGGAGGGGGGGAGACCCAGTACTTC; cdr3_aa: CASTMTSGGGETQYF
j_call: TRBJ2-7; clone_size: .; v_call: TRBV7-2; d_call: .; cdr3_nt: TGTGCCAGCAGATCCACCGACGAAGGCGACGAGCAGTACTTC; cdr3_aa: CASRSTDEGDEQYF
j_call: TRBJ2-7; clone_size: .; v_call: TRBV29-1; d_call: TRBD2; cdr3_nt: TGCAGCGTTGAAGGAGGGAGGGACTACGAGCAGTACTTC; cdr3_aa: CSVEGGRDYEQYF
j_call: TRBJ2-1; clone_size: few; v_call: TRBV5-8; d_call: .; cdr3_nt: TGTGCCAGCGGGCGGGGTGAGCAGTTCTTC; cdr3_aa: CASGRGEQFF
j_call: TRBJ2-3; clone_size: .; v_call: TRBV6-4; d_call: .; cdr3_nt: TGTGCCAGCAGTGACCCTATTGCGGCAGATACGCAGTATTTT; cdr3_aa: CASSDPIAADTQYF
j_call: TRBJ2-2; clone_size: .; v_call: TRBV14; d_call: .; cdr3_nt: TGTGCCAGCAGCCCGTTGTCCCCCTCCACCGGGGAGCTGTTTTTT; cdr3_aa: CASSPLSPSTGELFF
j_call: TRBJ1-1; clone_size: .; v_call: TRBV4-3; d_call: .; cdr3_nt: TGCGCCAGCAGCCAGGATACCGGGACATCGAACACTGAAGCTTTCTTT; cdr3_aa: CASSQDTGTSNTEAFF